This T cell receptor beta chain was found in a study of shared clonotypes between healthy human individuals. Assay: immunoSEQ multiplex PCR; the TCRdb copy retains only in-frame clones and omits some. This sample has roughly 2.5 million clones, with roughly nine tenths found just once. Between the trimmed V and J ends, which lost 8 bases and 8 bases, there was a span of 15 bases. CDR1 WNHNN and CDR2 SYGVQD come from the germline V gene (reference sequence). CDR3 length: 13 amino acids. The J gene is TRBJ1-4, the V gene TRBV10-1; D is unclear. This clonotype originated in a man between 18 and 35 years old in good health. Material for sequencing was naive CD4+ T cells sorted from blood. Subset: CD45RA+ positively selected. The CDR3 DNA follows: TGCGCCAGCTCCAGAGGCCCCCAAGAAAAACTGTTTTTT. Translated: CASSRGPQEKLFF.